The source of this T cell receptor beta chain is a study of shared clonotypes between healthy human individuals. Study-wide background: Per-donor plates numbered three CD4 naive, three CD4 memory, two CD8 naive and one CD8 memory.

Each sorted subset replicate got 200 ng genomic DNA, roughly 30,000 genomes. Sequencing was performed with immunoSEQ multiplex PCR; in TCRdb, only in-frame clones are kept and a portion is missing. The table includes about a million clones, roughly 80% detected once. The CDR3 is 17 amino acids. Trimming cost V 5 bases and J 4 bases, with 24 bases left between them. The germline V gene encodes CDR1 SGHTA and CDR2 FQGNSA. This clonotype originated in a man younger than 30 in good health. Some clones in this sample may be carry-over from other donors' samples. The V gene is TRBV7-2, the J gene TRBJ2-7, with D perhaps TRBD1 or TRBD2 (7 bases each). The sequencing sample was made of memory CD4+ T cells from PBMCs. Subset defined: CD45RA-negative fraction. The CDR3 loop reads CASSPGGTARRRYEQYF. The CDR3 coding sequence is TGTGCCAGCAGCCCCGGGGGGACAGCGCGGAGAAGGTACGAGCAGTACTTC.